This entry describes one TCR beta chain. The antigen is undetermined. The data derive from a study of shared clonotypes between healthy human individuals. Regarding the study as a whole: Limitation of the genetic and exposure-history diversity represented came from the few donors.

Profiling relied on immunoSEQ multiplex PCR, and the TCRdb table lists in-frame clones only, not all of them. The sample yields roughly 640,000 clones, less than 85% seen once. The material sequenced was memory CD4+ T cells sorted from blood. Subset of the sample: CD45RA-negative fraction. The receptor comes from a woman younger than 45 in good health.

The CDR3 sequence: CASIYEDPLYSNQPQHF. The CDR3 nucleotides read TGTGCCAGCATCTATGAGGACCCCCTTTATAGCAATCAGCCCCAGCATTTT. The V call is TRBV6-4, the J call TRBJ1-5; no firm D call. V lost 7 bases and J 0 bases, leaving 19 bases between the germline ends. Per the germline V gene, CDR1 is MRHNA and CDR2 is SNTAGT. The CDR3 extends over 17 amino acids.